This TCR beta chain is from a study of beta chain features in type 1 diabetes. Study at large: Sorted cell examination encompassed 85 million to 140 million cells across all samples.

Regarding this clone: The antigen is unknown.

Looked up from germline, CDR1 is MDHEN and CDR2 is SYDVKM. The CDR3 is 15 amino acids. Trimming took 3 bases from V and 2 from J, leaving 12 bases between them. Study-wide findings and caveats: All four CD4+ subsets from Type 1 diabetes patients carried moderately but significantly shorter TCRB CDR3s. Within the patient group, naive, central memory and Treg TCRB repertoires appeared more similar to each other than within healthy donors.

Expressed TCRB transcripts got sequenced, as all isolated RNA was reverse transcribed. Here immunoSEQ multiplex PCR was the method, and the copy in TCRdb shows in-frame clones only, minus some. The table has fewer than 45,000 clones, 66% seen once. This receptor was identified in a man aged 30 to 45 with type 1 diabetes. Some clones in this sample may be carry-over from other donors' samples. The chain uses TRBV28 and TRBJ2-3; D is perhaps TRBD2 (6 bases). Sequencing used Tregs from blood. The CDR3 sequence is CASSFGGPTTDTQYF. The CDR3 nucleotides are TGTGCCAGCAGTTTCGGGGGACCGACCACAGATACGCAGTATTTT.